The rows below give T cell receptor beta chains drawn from one sample of a study of blood T cell repertoires in COVID-19. Some clones are missing from TCRdb's copy, which holds only in-frame ones; the method was immunoSEQ multiplex PCR. The sample carries some 290,000 clones, roughly nine tenths recorded once. The sample consisted of peripheral blood. Every receptor here comes from a woman between 25 and 40 years old with COVID-19, enrolled during active disease. Each CDR3 is given without its conserved first and last residue. The size of a clone is reported for some rows only, either as once, few or many, or as a class for expanded clones.

size,J,V,CDR3
NA,TRBJ2-1,TRBV12-5,ASGLTSGVHNEQF
NA,TRBJ2-1,TRBV7-6,ASSLDELAGASSYNEQF
once,TRBJ2-7,TRBV5-6,ASSLGLLYEQY
NA,TRBJ1-5,TRBV5-8,ASSLRARGGNQPQH
few,TRBJ2-1,TRBV7-9,ASRSDRQEQF
NA,TRBJ2-5,TRBV5-6,ASSLLSGGMKTQY
NA,TRBJ2-7,TRBV30,AWRDSKTYEQY
NA,TRBJ2-1,TRBV5-1,ASSLYKGQGGQF
NA,TRBJ2-1,TRBV24-1,ATSDSGTRLNEQF
NA,TRBJ1-5,TRBV27,ASSSTTFRGAARDQPQH
once,TRBJ2-3,TRBV5-1,ASSFQIAGGTDTQY
once,TRBJ2-3,TRBV24-1,ATSSQTGGSTDTQY
NA,TRBJ1-5,TRBV3-1/TRBV3-2,ASSQGRGTQGPQH
NA,TRBJ2-3,TRBV3-1/TRBV3-2,ASTLAGIDTQY
once,TRBJ1-2,TRBV11-2,ASSLVVGGVYGYT
few,TRBJ2-1,TRBV2,AIYERGTYNEQF
NA,TRBJ1-4,TRBV7-9,ASSSPRGQVTNEKLF
NA,TRBJ1-2,TRBV5-1,ASSNLQNYGYT
NA,TRBJ1-1,TRBV28,ASSPGTAENTEAF
NA,TRBJ2-5,TRBV11-2,ASSLGASGSTQY
NA,TRBJ2-7,TRBV5-4,ASSSWDRILGGSYEQY
NA,TRBJ2-7,TRBV29-1,SVRGPSEQY
many,TRBJ2-5,TRBV7-6,ASSLEYRETQY
NA,TRBJ2-1,TRBV6-5,ASSYNIPSSYNEQF